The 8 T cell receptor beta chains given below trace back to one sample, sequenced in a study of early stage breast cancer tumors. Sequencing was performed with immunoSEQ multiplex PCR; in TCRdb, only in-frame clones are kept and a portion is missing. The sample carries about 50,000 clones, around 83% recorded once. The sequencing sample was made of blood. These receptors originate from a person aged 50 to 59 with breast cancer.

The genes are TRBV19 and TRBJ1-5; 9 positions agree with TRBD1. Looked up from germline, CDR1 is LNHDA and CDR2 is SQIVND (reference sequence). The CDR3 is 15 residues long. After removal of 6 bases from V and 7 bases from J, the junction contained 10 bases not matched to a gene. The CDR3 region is CASSFSGTGQQPQHF. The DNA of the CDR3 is TGTGCCAGTAGCTTCTCCGGGACAGGGCAACAGCCCCAGCATTTT. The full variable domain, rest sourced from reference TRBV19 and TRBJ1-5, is DGGITQSPKYLFRKEGQNVTLSCEQNLNHDAMYWYRQDPGQGLRLIYYSQIVNDFQKGDIAEGYSVSREKKESFPLTVTSAQKNPTAFYLCASSFSGTGQQPQHFGDGTRLSIL.

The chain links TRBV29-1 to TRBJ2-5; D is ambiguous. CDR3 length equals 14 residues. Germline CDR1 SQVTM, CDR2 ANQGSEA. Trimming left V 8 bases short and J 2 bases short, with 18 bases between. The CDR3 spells CSSKMDQRQETQYF. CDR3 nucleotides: TGCAGCTCCAAAATGGACCAGAGACAAGAGACCCAGTACTTC.

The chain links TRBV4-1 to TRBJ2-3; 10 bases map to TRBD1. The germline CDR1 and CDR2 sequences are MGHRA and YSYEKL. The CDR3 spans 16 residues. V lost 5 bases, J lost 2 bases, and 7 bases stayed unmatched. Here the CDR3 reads CASSLGQGTSTDTQYF. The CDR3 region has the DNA TGCGCCAGCAGCTTGGGACAGGGGACTTCCACAGATACGCAGTATTTT.

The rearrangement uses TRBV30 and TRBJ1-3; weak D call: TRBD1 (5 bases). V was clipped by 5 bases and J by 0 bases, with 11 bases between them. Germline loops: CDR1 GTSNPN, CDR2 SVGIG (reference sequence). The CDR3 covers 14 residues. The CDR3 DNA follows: TGTGCCTGGGGCTGGGGGGGCTCTGGAAACACCATATATTTT. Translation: CAWGWGGSGNTIYF.

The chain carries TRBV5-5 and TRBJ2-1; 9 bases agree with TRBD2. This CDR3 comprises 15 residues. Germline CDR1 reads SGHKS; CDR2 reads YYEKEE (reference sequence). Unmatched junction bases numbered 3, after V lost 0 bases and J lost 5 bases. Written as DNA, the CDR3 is TGTGCCAGCAGCTTGGGACTAGCGGAAAACAATGAGCAGTTCTTC. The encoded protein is CASSLGLAENNEQFF.

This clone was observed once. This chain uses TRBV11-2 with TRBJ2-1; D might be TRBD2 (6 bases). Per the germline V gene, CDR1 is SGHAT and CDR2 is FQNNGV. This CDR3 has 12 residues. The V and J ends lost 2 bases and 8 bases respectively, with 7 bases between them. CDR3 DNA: TGTGCCAGCAGCTTATGGGAGGATGAGCAGTTCTTC. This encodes CASSLWEDEQFF. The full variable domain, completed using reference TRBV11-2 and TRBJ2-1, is EAGVAQSPRYKIIEKRQSVAFWCNPISGHATLYWYQQILGQGPKLLIQFQNNGVVDDSQLPKDRFSAERLKGVDSTLKIQPAKLEDSAVYLCASSLWEDEQFFGPGTRLTVL.

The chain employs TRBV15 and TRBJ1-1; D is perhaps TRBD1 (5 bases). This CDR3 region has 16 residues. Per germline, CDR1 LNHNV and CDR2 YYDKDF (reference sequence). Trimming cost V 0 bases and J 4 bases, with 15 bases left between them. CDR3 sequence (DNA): TGTGCCACCAGCAGAGATCACATCGGGGGTGGCACTGAAGCTTTCTTT. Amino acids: CATSRDHIGGGTEAFF.

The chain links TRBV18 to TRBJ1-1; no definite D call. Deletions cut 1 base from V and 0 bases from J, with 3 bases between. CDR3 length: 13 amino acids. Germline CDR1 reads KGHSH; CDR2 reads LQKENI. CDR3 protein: CASSPRMNTEAFF. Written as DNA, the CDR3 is TGTGCCAGCTCACCACGGATGAACACTGAAGCTTTCTTT.